This TCR beta chain was captured by sequencing in a study of regulatory T cells in long-lasting Graves disease. Through Arm-PCR of CDR3 regions and iRepertoire HTBI primers, TCR beta libraries were built. From the multiplex PCR reads, TCRdb called clonotypes with MiXCR, one entry per CDR3 protein. Found here are about 470,000 distinct CDR3 sequences, roughly 15% of them singletons; the top ten hold more than 9%. In germline, CDR1 is KGHDR, CDR2 SFDVKD. The CDR3 loop spans 15 amino acids. With 3 bases removed from V and 9 bases from J, the gap between germline ends came to 17 bases. This clonotype was recorded at least ten times. Time point reported: newly diagnosed GD, antithyroid drugs for less than 3 months. RNA isolated from PBMCs was used to make the TCR library. This same sample was also taken into another study, of T cells in Graves' hyperthyroidism and ophthalmopathy. Per that paper: The HTBI set primed first-round TCR CDR3 RT-PCR.

The J gene is TRBJ2-1, the V gene TRBV24-1; the D is unclear. The sequence was obtained from a man aged 35-49 years with Graves disease. Sequences were derived from peripheral blood mononuclear cells (PBMCs), sampled at new diagnosis, from a patient treated with antithyroid drugs. Here the CDR3 reads CATSDHAIKASEQFF. CDR3 in DNA: TGTGCCACCAGTGATCACGCTATCAAGGCAAGTGAGCAGTTCTTC.